The TCR beta chain under discussion was sequenced for a study of T cells in localized non-small cell lung cancer. As to this clone: Its antigen is not known.

The study's findings and limits: Uninvolved adjacent lung showed higher T cell clonality than tumor. Adjacent lung tissue had a median 57 of the top 100 clones found in the tumor.

CDR3 size: 13 residues. Per germline, CDR1 SGHTA and CDR2 FQGTGA. The germline V and J ends were trimmed by 5 bases and 7 bases, with 15 bases remaining between them. The data were produced by immunoSEQ multiplex PCR, yet TCRdb's version contains in-frame clones alone and is incomplete. This sample has roughly 24,000 clones, with about 91% found just once. This clonotype was sampled from a female donor older than 55 with stage II squamous cell lung carcinoma. The chain joins TRBV7-3 to TRBJ2-7; no reliable D call. Material: peripheral blood, obtained before any cancer treatment. This CDR3 reads CASSPDRTREQYF. DNA for the CDR3: TGTGCCAGCAGCCCCGATCGGACGCGAGAGCAGTACTTC.